The 25 T cell receptor beta chains below were found in one sample sequenced in a study of T cells in Graves' hyperthyroidism and ophthalmopathy. Using RNA transcripts as the source, TCR beta CDR3 regions were amplified. HTBI primers drove first-round RT-PCR of the TCR CDR3. Each CDR3 protein gets one entry after TCRdb re-called the multiplex PCR reads with MiXCR. The sample contains over 400,000 distinct CDR3 sequences, 22% of which appear only once. Sequences were obtained from blood. The source of these receptors is a woman in her 70s with Graves' ophthalmopathy.

This clonotype came up many times. The rearrangement uses TRBV6-1 and TRBJ2-7; the match to TRBD2 covers 12 bases. The CDR3 length is 15 residues. Looked up from germline, CDR1 is MNHNS and CDR2 is SASEGT. J lost 0 bases, V lost 7 bases, and 4 bases had no gene match. The CDR3: CASTRTSGTSYEQYF. For the CDR3, the DNA is TGTGCCAGCACTAGGACTAGCGGGACCTCCTACGAGCAGTACTTC.

The rearrangement uses TRBV18 and TRBJ2-2; either TRBD1 or TRBD2 may fit D (5 bases each). V lost 2 bases to trimming and J lost 7 bases, with 8 bases between them. CDR3 size: 13 residues. Germline V gene lookup returns CDR1 KGHSH and CDR2 LQKENI. CDR3 coding DNA: TGTGCCAGCTCACCATCAGGGAGCGGGGAGCTGTTTTTT. Translated, it gives CASSPSGSGELFF. Full variable domain (outside the CDR3, taken from reference TRBV18 and TRBJ2-2): NAGVMQNPRHLVRRRGQEARLRCSPMKGHSHVYWYRQLPEEGLKFMVYLQKENIIDESGMPKERFSAEFPKEGPSILRIQQVVRGDSAAYFCASSPSGSGELFFGEGSRLTVL.

V and J are TRBV6-4 and TRBJ1-1; a weak D match, TRBD1 (6 bases). Germline V gene sequence: CDR1 MRHNA, CDR2 SNTAGT. V was cut by 3 bases and J by 4 bases, with 15 bases left in between. This CDR3 comprises 15 residues. The CDR3 sequence is CASSEPSLGGTEAFF. The CDR3 DNA reads TGTGCCAGCAGTGAACCGAGTTTAGGGGGCACTGAAGCTTTCTTT.

This clonotype showed up many times. This sequence joins TRBV11-1 and TRBJ2-1; 8 bases line up with TRBD2. The CDR3 covers 16 residues. CDR1 is SGHAT and CDR2 is FQDESV in the germline V gene (reference sequence). V lost 0 bases, J lost 3 bases, and 4 bases stayed unmatched. The CDR3 DNA reads as TGTGCCAGCAGCTTAGCGTCCAGCGGGAGCTACAATGAGCAGTTCTTC. The encoded protein is CASSLASSGSYNEQFF.

In its sample, this clonotype was seen a few times. The genes are TRBV7-2 and TRBJ2-7, with a possible D match to TRBD2 (6 bases). The CDR3 spans 16 residues. In germline, CDR1 is SGHTA, CDR2 FQGNSA. V shed 5 bases and J shed 2 bases, with 19 bases lying between them. CDR3 DNA sequence: TGTGCCAGCAGCCCCACCCGGGGTAGCGGTCCCTACGAGCAGTACTTC. It yields the protein CASSPTRGSGPYEQYF.

There are many counts of this clonotype. The chain recombines TRBV19 with TRBJ2-1; no definite D call. This CDR3 has 13 residues. Trimming stripped 9 bases from V and 4 bases from J, with 13 bases between. The V gene's germline CDR1 is LNHDA and CDR2 SQIVND (reference sequence). In DNA form, the CDR3 reads TGTGCCAGCAGCTTAGGCAGTTACAATGAGCAGTTCTTC. Protein: CASSLGSYNEQFF.

The genes are TRBV19 and TRBJ1-1; TRBD1 might be the D (5 bases). Trimming cost V 9 bases and J 4 bases, with 18 bases left between them. The CDR3 spans 14 residues. Germline V gives CDR1 LNHDA, CDR2 SQIVND (reference sequence). Here the CDR3 reads CASVPRGRLTEAFF. Written as DNA, the CDR3 is TGTGCCAGCGTGCCCCGGGGGAGGCTCACTGAAGCTTTCTTT.

The rearrangement joins TRBV6-2 or TRBV6-3 to TRBJ1-2, with a possible D match to TRBD1 (5 bases). V lost 5 bases and J 0 bases, leaving 22 bases between the germline ends. Germline V gene lookup returns CDR1 MNHEY and CDR2 SVGEGT. The CDR3 has 18 amino acids. The CDR3 region has the DNA TGTGCCAGCAGTGACCTGGGACGCGGGGCAGTTCCTAACTATGGCTACACCTTC. This gives the protein CASSDLGRGAVPNYGYTF.

V is TRBV29-1 and J is TRBJ2-2; D gene uncertain. V shed 0 bases and J shed 6 bases, with 8 bases lying between them. Looked up from germline, CDR1 is SQVTM and CDR2 is ANQGSEA. CDR3 length: 13 residues. The CDR3 spells CSVEEVAAGELFF. Written as DNA, the CDR3 is TGCAGCGTTGAAGAGGTGGCCGCCGGGGAGCTGTTTTTT.

On this clonotype itself: As the CDR3 is not closed by the conserved phenylalanine or tryptophan, this likely results from a read error. The J gene is TRBJ2-1, the V gene TRBV6-2 or TRBV6-3; perhaps TRBD2 as D (6 bases). Trimming shortened V by 6 bases and J by 12 bases, and 21 bases separated the two germline ends. The CDR3 totals 14 residues. Germline V CDR1 and CDR2: MNHEY, SVGEGT. The CDR3 is CASSRAFSGESQFL. In DNA form, the CDR3 reads TGTGCCAGCAGCCGCGCGTTTAGCGGTGAGTCGCAGTTCTTA.

The genes are TRBV3-1 and TRBJ2-7, with 13 positions matching TRBD2. Germline CDR1 is LGHDT and CDR2 is YNNKEL (reference sequence). The CDR3 length is 15 residues. The trim removed 4 bases at V and 4 bases at J, leaving 4 bases unmatched. CDR3 amino acids: CASSRTSGSKYEQYF. CDR3 bases: TGTGCCAGCAGCCGGACTAGCGGGAGTAAGTACGAGCAGTACTTC.

This clonotype was observed a few times. V is TRBV20-1 and J is TRBJ2-5; D possibly corresponds to TRBD1 (6 bases). The CDR3 runs to 12 residues. The ends were cut back, 5 bases at V and 2 bases at J, with 9 bases in the middle. From germline, CDR1 is DFQATT and CDR2 SNEGSKA (reference sequence). The CDR3 DNA sequence: TGCAGTGCTTTCGGACAGCAAGAGACCCAGTACTTC. This codes for CSAFGQQETQYF.

In the case of this clonotype: The junction departs from germline at one end; a sequencing error may be responsible. The V gene is TRBV27, the J gene TRBJ2-2; D is possibly TRBD2 (5 bases). This CDR3 is built from 12 residues. Per the germline V gene, CDR1 is MNHEY and CDR2 is SMNVEV (reference sequence). The DNA of the CDR3 is TGTGCCAGCAGGAAGAACACCGGGGAGCCGTTTTTT. Amino acid sequence: CASRKNTGEPFF.

This clonotype was detected only a few times. The chain joins TRBV20-1 to TRBJ2-2; 7 nucleotides align to TRBD2. The CDR3 totals 14 residues. Germline assignment: CDR1 DFQATT and CDR2 SNEGSKA (reference sequence). The V and J ends lost 5 bases and 1 base, in that order; junction bases with no gene match: 4. CDR3 region: CSARGRLNTGELFF. DNA for the CDR3: TGCAGTGCTCGCGGGAGACTGAACACCGGGGAGCTGTTTTTT.

This chain connects TRBV6-6 to TRBJ2-5; 7 positions match TRBD2. The CDR3 is made up of 15 amino acids. Germline CDR1 reads MNHNY; CDR2 reads SVGAGI (reference sequence). V lost 2 bases and J lost 2; bases outside the gene matches: 5. CDR3 in DNA: TGTGCCAGCAGTTACAGTGGGGGAGGGCAAGAGACCCAGTACTTC. It yields the protein CASSYSGGGQETQYF.

In regard to this clonotype: A read error is possible here, since a much larger clone lies one base away. The V call is TRBV20-1, the J call TRBJ2-7, with 7 bases matching TRBD1. CDR3 length: 12 amino acids. The V gene end was trimmed by 3 bases and the J gene end by 6 bases; junction bases not matched to a gene: 5. Per germline, CDR1 DFQATT and CDR2 SNEGSKA (reference sequence). The CDR3 DNA reads TGCAGTGCTAGGATGGACAGGTCCGAGCAGTACTTC. Its protein is CSARMDRSEQYF.

The sample holds a few counts of this clonotype. V usage is TRBV20-1 and J usage is TRBJ2-7; D possibly corresponds to TRBD1 (8 bases). V gave up 1 base and J gave up 8 bases, with 21 bases separating them. In germline, CDR1 is DFQATT, CDR2 SNEGSKA (reference sequence). The CDR3 consists of 15 residues. The CDR3, as DNA: TGCAGTGCTAGAGCAGGACAGGGACTATCGATGAAGCAGTACTTC. Its protein product is CSARAGQGLSMKQYF.

CDR3 amino acids: CASSGGTDLNYGYTF. The CDR3 nucleotides read TGTGCCAGCAGCGGTGGAACAGACTTAAACTATGGCTACACCTTC. This chain joins TRBV11-2 and TRBJ1-2; D not resolved. Trimming removed 5 bases at V and 2 bases at J, with 15 bases between. CDR3 size: 15 residues. Germline CDR1 SGHAT, CDR2 FQNNGV.

This clonotype appeared a few times. One end of the junction is discordant with germline, which a read error may explain. The chain carries TRBV6-6 and TRBJ2-7, with 9 bases that match TRBD1. CDR1 is MNHNY, CDR2 SVGAGI, per germline (reference sequence). The CDR3 is made up of 16 amino acids. CDR3 nucleotides: TGTGCCAGCGGTTACCCTCCCGGGACAGGGTATAACGAGCAGTACTTC. Translated, it gives CASGYPPGTGYNEQYF.

A few counts support this clonotype. The DNA for the CDR3 is TGTGCCAGCTCACCCCCAGGAGTTCGTAAAGCTTTCTTT. The encoded protein is CASSPPGVRKAFF. The chain combines TRBV18 with TRBJ1-1; D remains ambiguous. This CDR3 contains 13 residues. The germline V and J ends were trimmed by 3 bases and 9 bases, with 14 bases remaining between them. The germline V gene has CDR1 KGHSH and CDR2 LQKENI.

This clonotype was counted between two and nine times. The rearrangement uses TRBV20-1 and TRBJ2-7; TRBD1 agrees at 7 bases. The trim removed 5 bases at V and 2 bases at J, leaving 6 bases unmatched. The CDR3 consists of 13 residues. From germline, CDR1 is DFQATT and CDR2 SNEGSKA (reference sequence). The CDR3 sequence: CSAVDRDPYEQYF. The CDR3 DNA reads TGCAGTGCTGTAGACAGGGATCCCTACGAGCAGTACTTC.

In this sample, this clonotype turned up many times. The chain carries TRBV30 and TRBJ1-5, with TRBD1 as a possible D gene (6 bases). Trimming cost V 2 bases and J 4 bases, with 12 bases left between them. Germline V gene data show CDR1 as GTSNPN and CDR2 as SVGIG (reference sequence). The CDR3 has 14 amino acids. CDR3 DNA: TGTGCCTGGAGTAACAGGGCTATGAATCAGCCCCAGCATTTT. As protein: CAWSNRAMNQPQHF.

This clonotype was detected only a few times. The rearrangement links TRBV11-2 to TRBJ2-3; D unclear. CDR1 and CDR2 from the germline V gene are SGHAT and FQNNGV. The CDR3 length is 16 residues. Trimming removed 5 bases at V and 3 bases at J, with 18 bases between. Here the CDR3 DNA reads TGTGCCAGCAGCCGTCTACATTCTCAGCCTACAGATACGCAGTATTTT. This gives the protein CASSRLHSQPTDTQYF. Full variable domain (rest looked up from reference TRBV11-2 and TRBJ2-3): EAGVAQSPRYKIIEKRQSVAFWCNPISGHATLYWYQQILGQGPKLLIQFQNNGVVDDSQLPKDRFSAERLKGVDSTLKIQPAKLEDSAVYLCASSRLHSQPTDTQYFGPGTRLTVL.

Notes on this clonotype: This may be a read error, as it is one base from a much larger clone. The chain combines TRBV28 with TRBJ1-1; tentatively, D is TRBD1 (5 bases). Germline CDR1 and CDR2: MDHEN and SYDVKM. This CDR3 is built from 14 residues. The CDR3 region is CAGSFLGRSTEAFF. The CDR3, as DNA: TGTGCCGGCAGTTTCCTGGGGCGGTCCACTGAAGCTTTCTTT.

The chain couples TRBV10-3 to TRBJ1-2; possibly TRBD1 for D (5 bases). Trimming took 8 bases from V and 7 from J, leaving 20 bases between them. The length of the CDR3 is 14 residues. Germline-derived CDR1 and CDR2 are ENHRY and SYGVKD. The chain's CDR3 is CAIGGRTPEAGYTF. The DNA of the CDR3 is TGTGCCATCGGGGGAAGGACCCCGGAGGCTGGCTACACCTTC.